A selection of T cell receptor beta chains follows, all from one sample in a study of OX40 agonist ivuxolimab in advanced cancers. TCRdb's copy holds only in-frame clones and misses some; the assay was immunoSEQ multiplex PCR. The sample gives fewer than 100,000 clones, 87% of which show up once; roughly 6.3% is in the top ten. The starting material was CD4+ or CD8+ T cells sorted from blood, obtained in a trial of the OX40 agonist ivuxolimab. Every receptor here comes from an adult with an advanced solid tumor such as melanoma, head and neck, liver or kidney cancer. Both conserved end residues are trimmed from each CDR3. A row's size may be missing; if present it is once, few, many or a size class.

len,abundance,v_gene,CDR3aa
14,.,TRBV18,ASSPLSGGSTDTQY
13,.,TRBV28,ASRRVAGGYNEQF
16,once,TRBV4-2,ASSQDQGSSQGTGELF
12,.,TRBV5-6,ASSVDLGAYEQY
12,.,TRBV11-3,ASSYGATTDTQY
11,once,TRBV30,AWTRQMNTEAF
14,.,TRBV27,ASSYRTLSYGYEQY
10,.,TRBV2,ASSQRGQEQF
13,.,TRBV5-4,ASSTGLGEGDTQY
12,.,TRBV5-1,ASSLVAGNGELF
13,.,TRBV4-3,ASSQEKGAFEKLF
13,.,TRBV5-4,ASSLTSGGPGTQY
10,once,TRBV6-1,ASSRGGPEQY
13,.,TRBV18,ASSPQISAQDGYT
13,.,TRBV11-2,ASSLDRGASGELF
13,.,TRBV2,ASSLTGSGNQPQH